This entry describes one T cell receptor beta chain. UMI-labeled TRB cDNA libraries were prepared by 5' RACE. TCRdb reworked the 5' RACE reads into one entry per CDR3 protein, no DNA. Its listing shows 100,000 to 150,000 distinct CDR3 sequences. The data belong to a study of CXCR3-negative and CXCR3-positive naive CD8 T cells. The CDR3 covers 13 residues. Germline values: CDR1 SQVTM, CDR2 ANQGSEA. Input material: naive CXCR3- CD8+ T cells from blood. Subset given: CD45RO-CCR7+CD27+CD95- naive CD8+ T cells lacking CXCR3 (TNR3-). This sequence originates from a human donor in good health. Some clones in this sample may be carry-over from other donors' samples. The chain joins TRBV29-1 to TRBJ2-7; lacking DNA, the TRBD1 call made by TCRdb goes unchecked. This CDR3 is CSVVGGDSYEQYF.